This TCR beta chain emerged from a study of technical replicates of blood from a few donors. The CDR3 consists of 15 residues. V shed 1 base and J shed 4 bases, with 14 bases lying between them. Germline values: CDR1 LGHNA, CDR2 YSLEER. The method was immunoSEQ multiplex PCR; TCRdb's version includes in-frame clones alone and lacks a portion of them. Of fewer than 90,000 clones in the sample, about 88% were seen once. This clonotype was sampled from a human donor in good health. The source material was T cells isolated from PBMCs. The genes are TRBV4-3 and TRBJ2-7; tentatively, D is TRBD1 (6 bases). CDR3 sequence: CASSQVLGGQYEQYF. The CDR3 nucleotides are TGCGCCAGCAGCCAAGTATTAGGGGGTCAGTACGAGCAGTACTTC.